These T cell receptor beta chains were read from a single sample in a study of long-term antiretroviral therapy in people with HIV. Some clones are missing from TCRdb's copy, which holds only in-frame ones; the method was immunoSEQ multiplex PCR. Among 20,000 to 30,000 clones listed, 95% were seen once. Material: unsorted PBMCs, obtained roughly 5.1 years after starting antiretroviral therapy. The receptor source for this set is a woman aged 45-65 years with HIV. Both conserved end residues are part of each CDR3. The order of the fields is clone size, D gene, V gene, J gene, CDR3 protein, CDR3 DNA. The D gene is left open where the match is weak. The size entry is marked missing in some rows and otherwise reads once, few, many or a size class.

size: once
D: NA
V: TRBV7-3
J: TRBJ2-3
CDR3: CASSFIGTDTQYF
DNA: TGTGCCAGCAGCTTTATAGGGACAGATACGCAGTATTTT

size: NA
D: NA
V: TRBV14
J: TRBJ2-7
CDR3: CASSQFGGSYEQYF
DNA: TGTGCCAGCAGCCAGTTTGGGGGATCCTACGAGCAGTACTTC

size: NA
D: TRBD2
V: TRBV11-2
J: TRBJ2-2
CDR3: CASSLEGGVSGELFF
DNA: TGTGCCAGCAGCTTGGAGGGAGGGGTGAGCGGGGAGCTGTTTTTT

size: once
D: NA
V: TRBV2
J: TRBJ1-2
CDR3: CASSEGGKGIYTF
DNA: TGTGCCAGCAGTGAGGGAGGGAAAGGGATTTACACCTTC

size: NA
D: NA
V: TRBV5-1
J: TRBJ2-3
CDR3: CASSFSSPSTDTQYF
DNA: TGCGCCAGCAGCTTTTCTAGCCCGAGCACAGATACGCAGTATTTT

size: NA
D: NA
V: TRBV11-3
J: TRBJ2-1
CDR3: CASSPGTEQFF
DNA: TGTGCCAGCAGCCCAGGGACAGAGCAGTTCTTC

size: once
D: NA
V: TRBV28
J: TRBJ2-6
CDR3: CASSLTGANVLTF
DNA: TGTGCCAGCAGTCTCACTGGGGCCAACGTCCTGACTTTC

size: NA
D: TRBD1
V: TRBV5-6
J: TRBJ2-3
CDR3: CASSLVDRADTQYF
DNA: TGTGCCAGCAGCTTGGTAGACAGGGCAGATACGCAGTATTTT

size: NA
D: NA
V: TRBV7-9
J: TRBJ1-4
CDR3: CASSLLSANEKLFF
DNA: TGTGCCAGCAGCTTACTGTCCGCCAATGAAAAACTGTTTTTT

size: NA
D: NA
V: TRBV27
J: TRBJ2-1
CDR3: CASGPSVLNEQFF
DNA: TGTGCCAGCGGCCCCTCGGTTCTCAATGAGCAGTTCTTC

size: NA
D: NA
V: TRBV6-1
J: TRBJ1-1
CDR3: CASLAHTEAFF
DNA: TGTGCCAGCTTAGCCCATACTGAAGCCTTCTTT

size: NA
D: TRBD2
V: TRBV25-1
J: TRBJ2-7
CDR3: CASSPLAGGQQYF
DNA: TGTGCCAGCTCCCCACTAGCGGGAGGCCAGCAGTACTTC

size: NA
D: NA
V: TRBV5-5
J: TRBJ1-1
CDR3: CASSLTRGTEAFF
DNA: TGTGCCAGCAGCTTAACGAGGGGCACTGAAGCTTTCTTT

size: NA
D: NA
V: TRBV5-6
J: TRBJ1-5
CDR3: CASSLGGRFQPQHF
DNA: TGTGCCAGCAGCTTGGGGGGACGTTTTCAGCCCCAGCATTTT

size: NA
D: TRBD2
V: TRBV4-2
J: TRBJ2-5
CDR3: CASSQGLVQETQYF
DNA: TGTGCCAGCAGCCAGGGACTAGTCCAAGAGACCCAGTACTTC

size: NA
D: TRBD1
V: TRBV18
J: TRBJ2-7
CDR3: CASSPTGTGDTYEQYF
DNA: TGTGCCAGCTCCCCAACCGGGACAGGGGATACCTACGAGCAGTACTTC

size: NA
D: NA
V: TRBV10-3
J: TRBJ2-2
CDR3: CAISETGAGVTGELFF
DNA: TGTGCCATCAGTGAGACAGGAGCTGGGGTCACCGGGGAGCTGTTTTTT

size: NA
D: NA
V: TRBV28
J: TRBJ1-2
CDR3: CASSYRGLYGYTF
DNA: TGTGCCAGCAGTTATCGGGGACTTTATGGCTACACCTTC

size: NA
D: TRBD2
V: TRBV5-1
J: TRBJ2-7
CDR3: CASYPGLAGGPYEQYF
DNA: TGCGCCAGCTACCCGGGACTAGCGGGAGGGCCCTACGAGCAGTACTTC

size: NA
D: NA
V: TRBV27
J: TRBJ2-3
CDR3: CASSLWGDLEVTQYF
DNA: TGTGCCAGCAGTTTATGGGGGGACCTCGAGGTTACGCAGTATTTT

size: NA
D: NA
V: TRBV9
J: TRBJ1-1
CDR3: CASSVTGNTEAFF
DNA: TGTGCCAGCAGCGTGACAGGAAACACTGAAGCTTTCTTT